This TCR beta chain was sequenced for a study of T cell changes during pregnancy in multiple sclerosis. The assay was immunoSEQ multiplex PCR, and TCRdb's table has in-frame clones only and misses some. There are approximately 44,000 clones in the sample; 85% to 95% occur only once, and roughly 0.55% lies in the top ten. The CDR3 has 16 residues. The sequence came from a female donor with multiple sclerosis, enrolled in a pregnancy study. Sequencing used CD4+ T cells from peripheral blood mononuclear cells, obtained in the third trimester of pregnancy. The chain has TRBV1 and TRBJ2-1; the listed D gene, TRBD2, was not tested against the DNA. TRBV1 constitutes a pseudogene. The CDR3: CTSSPSFSGLYNEQFF. In DNA, the CDR3 is TGCACCAGCAGCCCCTCCTTCTCGGGTCTCTACAATGAGCAGTTCTTC.